This TCR beta chain came from a study of blood T cell repertoires in COVID-19. Study as a whole: Spain, Italy and the United States supplied samples that represented acute and convalescent COVID-19.

Individuals drawn from around 24 US areas were roughly 18 to 95 years old. What the recovered Cohort 3 donors had was two negative PCRs, clearance, or symptom resolution. Germline V gene lookup returns CDR1 LNHDA and CDR2 SQIVND (reference sequence). The CDR3 extends over 14 amino acids. V shed 6 bases, J shed 12 bases, and the junction held 12 bases outside the gene matches. Original methodology: By means of reference gene primer amplification, nucleated cell counts were estimated. The method was immunoSEQ multiplex PCR; TCRdb's version includes in-frame clones alone and lacks a portion of them. V and J calls and clone size are copied from that table; D and trimming were computed from the DNA. The table includes approximately 290,000 clones, 70% to 90% detected once.

Sequencing used PBMCs or T cells enriched from blood (not recorded which). This rearrangement joins TRBV19 to TRBJ2-1; the match to TRBD1 covers 9 bases. This clonotype was obtained from a young woman who had recovered from COVID-19. CDR3 sequence reads: CASRLGQGGGGQFF. The CDR3 nucleotides are TGTGCCAGTAGGCTGGGACAGGGAGGAGGAGGGCAGTTCTTC.